Below, 21 T cell receptor beta chains from the same sample are listed, as sequenced in a study of vaccination effects on CD4 cells after COVID-19. Antigen-specific CD4+ T cell clonotypes were called by their expansion after viral peptide-pool culture in ViraFEST. Once cultured for roughly nine days, the cells underwent separation to obtain CD4+ T cells. All vaccine recipients tested negative for nucleocapsid antibodies and had never contracted SARS-CoV-2 infection. Method: immunoSEQ multiplex PCR; TCRdb's copy keeps in-frame clones and lacks some. Of 20,000 to 25,000 clones listed, 55% to 75% are singletons. Their recognized antigens are unknown. The starting material was CD4+ T cells from PBMCs cultured with HCoV-NL63 spike peptides, obtained before COVID-19 vaccination. These receptors originate from a human donor who received a COVID-19 vaccine.

This clone showed up just once. The chain joins TRBV19 to TRBJ1-1; D unclear. CDR1 is LNHDA and CDR2 is SQIVND in the germline V gene (reference sequence). CDR3 size: 13 residues. V lost 5 bases and J lost 2, with 9 bases in between. CDR3 nucleotide sequence: TGTGCCAGTAGTTGGGCAAGAAACACTGAAGCTTTCTTT. It yields the protein CASSWARNTEAFF.

V and J are TRBV12-5 and TRBJ2-5, with 8 bases identical to TRBD2. Germline V gives CDR1 LGHNT, CDR2 FRNRAP. The CDR3 has 14 amino acids. V was pared by 4 bases and J by 5 bases, with 6 bases of the junction left unmatched. CDR3 loop: CASGYRGGVETQYF. The CDR3 DNA sequence: TGTGCTAGTGGTTACCGGGGGGGAGTTGAGACCCAGTACTTC.

This clone was counted between two and nine times. The chain combines TRBV18 with TRBJ2-5, with D possibly matching TRBD1 (6 bases). The V end was cut by 4 bases, the J end by 4 bases, with 16 bases between. There are 15 residues in the CDR3. Per germline, CDR1 KGHSH and CDR2 LQKENI. DNA of the CDR3: TGTGCCAGCTCACGTTACAGGGAAAGGGGAGAGACCCAGTACTTC. Protein: CASSRYRERGETQYF.

The chain couples TRBV19 to TRBJ1-1; possible D gene TRBD1, 5 bases. The V and J ends lost 2 bases and 11 bases respectively, with 15 bases between them. Germline values: CDR1 LNHDA, CDR2 SQIVND (reference sequence). The CDR3 has 13 residues. The CDR3 bases are TGTGCCAGTAGTATATGGGGGAGGATGGGGGCTTTCTTT. This gives the protein CASSIWGRMGAFF. The full variable domain, rest sourced from reference TRBV19 and TRBJ1-1, is DGGITQSPKYLFRKEGQNVTLSCEQNLNHDAMYWYRQDPGQGLRLIYYSQIVNDFQKGDIAEGYSVSREKKESFPLTVTSAQKNPTAFYLCASSIWGRMGAFFGQGTRLTVV.

This clone appeared a single time. V and J are TRBV7-6 and TRBJ2-5; a possible D gene is TRBD2 (6 bases). The germline V gene has CDR1 SGHVS and CDR2 FNYEAQ. The length of the CDR3 is 17 residues. The germline V and J ends were trimmed by 4 bases and 4 bases, with 22 bases remaining between them. CDR3 protein: CASSSPDEGGMGETQYF. In DNA form, the CDR3 reads TGTGCCAGCAGCTCCCCTGATGAGGGAGGAATGGGAGAGACCCAGTACTTC.

V is TRBV5-8 and J is TRBJ2-1; 9 positions match TRBD1. The CDR3 is 14 residues long. The V and J ends lost 3 bases and 5 bases, in that order; junction bases with no gene match: 3. Germline assignment: CDR1 SGHTS and CDR2 YDEGEE. The chain's CDR3 is CASSSGTGNNEQFF. The CDR3 coding sequence is TGTGCCAGCAGCTCCGGGACAGGGAACAATGAGCAGTTCTTC. Complete variable domain (other parts from reference TRBV5-8 and TRBJ2-1): EAGVTQSPTHLIKTRGQQATLRCSPISGHTSVYWYQQALGLGLQFLLWYDEGEERNRGNFPPRFSGRQFPNYSSELNVNALELEDSALYLCASSSGTGNNEQFFGPGTRLTVL.

The J gene is TRBJ2-1, the V gene TRBV19; D not certain. CDR1 and CDR2 from the germline V gene are LNHDA and SQIVND (reference sequence). Trimming shortened V by 7 bases and J by 7 bases, and 17 bases separated the two germline ends. CDR3 length: 14 residues. CDR3 sequence (DNA): TGTGCCAGTAAGTTCCAAGATTCTCGAAATGAGCAGTTCTTC. This translates into CASKFQDSRNEQFF.

A few counts support this clone. V usage is TRBV9 and J usage is TRBJ1-5, with 9 positions matching TRBD1. Germline V CDR1 and CDR2: SGDLS, YYNGEE. Losses at the gene ends were 4 bases for V and 7 bases for J; bases not matched to a gene: 6. The CDR3 length is 14 residues. The CDR3 sequence: CASSSGQGWQPQHF. DNA for the CDR3: TGTGCCAGCAGCTCTGGACAGGGGTGGCAGCCCCAGCATTTT.

In DNA, the CDR3 is TGTGCCAGCAGTTATGGCTCGGGTGACACCGGGGAGCTGTTTTTT. It is translated as CASSYGSGDTGELFF. The chain couples TRBV6-5 to TRBJ2-2; unclear D gene. Trimming removed 3 bases from V and 3 bases from J, with 11 bases in between. Looked up from germline, CDR1 is MNHEY and CDR2 is SVGAGI. The CDR3 contains 15 residues.

The gene calls are TRBV21-1 and TRBJ1-1; the table's D call, TRBD1, has no DNA check behind it. TRBV21-1 is recorded as a pseudogene. CDR3 size: 17 residues. In nucleotides, the CDR3 is TGTGCCAGCAGCAAAGGCCAGGGGTGTTGTCTTTGCACTGAAGCTTTCTTT. Encoded protein: CASSKGQGCCLCTEAFF.

V gene TRBV6-1 combines with J gene TRBJ2-7, with D perhaps matching TRBD1 or TRBD2 (5 bases each). Trimming took 2 bases from V and 6 from J, leaving 17 bases between them. CDR3 length: 15 amino acids. The V gene's germline CDR1 is MNHNS and CDR2 SASEGT. The CDR3 sequence is CASSEPGQGIGEQYF. The CDR3 nucleotides read TGTGCCAGCAGTGAACCGGGGCAGGGAATCGGCGAGCAGTACTTC.

This chain connects TRBV4-1 to TRBJ2-7, with D unclear. Trimming removed 0 bases at V and 1 base at J, with 4 bases between. Per the germline V gene, CDR1 is MGHRA and CDR2 is YSYEKL. This CDR3 has 13 residues. The CDR3 region has the DNA TGCGCCAGCAGCCAAGATGGGTCCTACGAGCAGTACTTC. Protein product: CASSQDGSYEQYF.

This chain links TRBV6-5 with TRBJ2-1; D perhaps matches TRBD2 (5 bases). In germline, CDR1 is MNHEY, CDR2 SVGAGI. The CDR3 has 14 amino acids. V was cut by 4 bases and J by 4 bases, with 11 bases left in between. Written as DNA, the CDR3 is TGTGCCAGCAGTTCCCATCCGGGGTACAATGAGCAGTTCTTC. Its protein product is CASSSHPGYNEQFF.

This sequence joins TRBV4-2 and TRBJ2-6, with 7 positions matching TRBD2. CDR1 LGHNA and CDR2 YNFKEQ come from the germline V gene. J gave up 0 bases and V 1 base, and 3 bases lay outside the gene matches. There are 17 residues in the CDR3. CDR3 residues: CASSQGGSSSGANVLTF. As DNA, the CDR3 is TGTGCCAGCAGCCAAGGCGGGAGTAGCTCTGGGGCCAACGTCCTGACTTTC.

The chain is built from TRBV5-1 and TRBJ2-5, with D maybe TRBD2 (5 bases). The CDR3 length is 13 residues. Trimming left V 0 bases short and J 7 bases short, with 10 bases between. Per the germline V gene, CDR1 is SGHRS and CDR2 is YFSETQ. The chain's CDR3 is CASSLDTSGTQYF. CDR3 bases: TGCGCCAGCAGCTTGGACACCAGCGGGACCCAGTACTTC.

This clone was counted only a few times. CDR3 coding DNA: TGTGCCAGCAGTGATCAGGCTTATAGCAATCAGCCCCAGCATTTT. Protein sequence: CASSDQAYSNQPQHF. The chain links TRBV6-1 to TRBJ1-5; no clear D. This CDR3 has 15 amino acids. Trimming took off 3 bases at V and 0 bases at J, with 9 bases between the two ends. The V gene's germline CDR1 is MNHNS and CDR2 SASEGT.

The chain couples TRBV29-1 to TRBJ1-1; TRBD1 agrees at 8 bases. Germline V gives CDR1 SQVTM, CDR2 ANQGSEA. V gave up 3 bases and J gave up 4 bases; unmatched junction bases: 13. The CDR3 extends over 16 amino acids. The DNA for the CDR3 is TGCAGCGTTGAGGCTGGGATCAGGGGGCAAGGCACTGAAGCTTTCTTT. Its translation is CSVEAGIRGQGTEAFF.

The chain joins TRBV7-2 to TRBJ2-1; TRBD1 matches 9 bases. With V trimmed by 2 bases and J by 2 bases, 4 bases remained unmatched. From germline, CDR1 is SGHTA and CDR2 FQGNSA. CDR3 size: 16 residues. CDR3: CASSLRTGDPYNEQFF. The CDR3 DNA reads TGTGCCAGCAGCTTACGGACAGGGGATCCCTACAATGAGCAGTTCTTC. Filled out from reference TRBV7-2 and TRBJ2-1, the complete variable domain reads GAGVSQSPSNKVTEKGKDVELRCDPISGHTALYWYRQSLGQGLEFLIYFQGNSAPDKSGLPSDRFSAERTGGSVSTLTIQRTQQEDSAVYLCASSLRTGDPYNEQFFGPGTRLTVL.

The CDR3 protein is CASSLPTGYEQYF. For the CDR3, the DNA is TGTGCCAGCAGCCTGCCGACAGGCTACGAGCAGTACTTC. The V and J genes are TRBV5-6 and TRBJ2-7; possibly TRBD1 for D (6 bases). This CDR3 spans 13 amino acids. V was pared by 4 bases and J by 3 bases, with 11 bases between. Per germline, CDR1 SGHDT and CDR2 YYEEEE.

This clone is labeled large (0.1 to 1%). The CDR3 is CASSLDLGVQTQYF. The CDR3 nucleotides read TGTGCCAGCAGCTTAGATCTCGGGGTGCAGACCCAGTACTTC. This chain joins TRBV7-9 and TRBJ2-5; possible D gene TRBD2, 5 bases. The CDR3 totals 14 residues. From germline, CDR1 is SEHNR and CDR2 FQNEAQ (reference sequence). Trimming took 1 base from V and 6 from J, leaving 12 bases between them. Drawing the rest from reference TRBV7-9 and TRBJ2-5, the complete variable domain is DTGVSQNPRHKITKRGQNVTFRCDPISEHNRLYWYRQTLGQGPEFLTYFQNEAQLEKSRLLSDRFSAERPKGSFSTLEIQRTEQGDSAMYLCASSLDLGVQTQYFGPGTRLLVL.

The rearrangement links TRBV18 to TRBJ1-5; no clear D gene. Between the trimmed V and J ends, which lost 2 bases and 2 bases, there was a span of 7 bases. Per germline, CDR1 KGHSH and CDR2 LQKENI. The CDR3 totals 14 residues. The CDR3 spells CASSPSQGNQPQHF. CDR3 DNA: TGTGCCAGCTCACCATCCCAGGGCAATCAGCCCCAGCATTTT. The full variable domain, rest sourced from reference TRBV18 and TRBJ1-5, is NAGVMQNPRHLVRRRGQEARLRCSPMKGHSHVYWYRQLPEEGLKFMVYLQKENIIDESGMPKERFSAEFPKEGPSILRIQQVVRGDSAAYFCASSPSQGNQPQHFGDGTRLSIL.